In its sample, the clone carrying this T cell receptor (beta chain) was seen a few times. Its antigen remains unidentified. This record comes from a study of cytomegalovirus exposure and HLA in healthy donors. Across the whole study: HLA-typed donors contributed about 85 million unique TCRs, which were held in an early data release.

Germline V lookup: CDR1 SGDLS, CDR2 YYNGEE. The CDR3 length is 13 residues. Trimming cost V 4 bases and J 6 bases, with 8 bases left between them. Study-wide points: Presence/absence analyses treated sequencing depth as roughly uniform across donors.

The PCR used 60 Vbeta and 13 Jbeta primers. Assay: immunoSEQ multiplex PCR; the TCRdb copy retains only in-frame clones and omits some. The data contain 95,000 to 150,000 clones, 78% of them singletons. This cohort consisted of healthy bone marrow donors. The V call is TRBV9, the J call TRBJ1-6, with a weak D call TRBD1 (5 bases). The TCR was taken from a woman aged 30 to 39 in good health and CMV-seropositive. The sequencing input was PBMCs. Here the CDR3 reads CASSPRGNSPLHF. The CDR3 DNA reads as TGTGCCAGCAGCCCAAGGGGTAATTCACCCCTCCACTTT.